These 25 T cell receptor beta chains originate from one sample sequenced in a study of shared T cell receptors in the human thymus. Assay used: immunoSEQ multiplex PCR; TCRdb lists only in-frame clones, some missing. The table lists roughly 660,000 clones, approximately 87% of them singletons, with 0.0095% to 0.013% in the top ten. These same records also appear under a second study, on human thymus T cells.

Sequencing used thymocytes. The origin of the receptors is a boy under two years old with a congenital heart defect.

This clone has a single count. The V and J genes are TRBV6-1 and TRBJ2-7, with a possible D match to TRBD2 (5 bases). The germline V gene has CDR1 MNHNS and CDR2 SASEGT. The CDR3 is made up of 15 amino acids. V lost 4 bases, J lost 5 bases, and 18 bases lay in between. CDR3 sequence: CASSGAGLSKDEQYF. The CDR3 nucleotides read TGTGCCAGCAGTGGCGCAGGACTTTCAAAGGACGAGCAGTACTTC.

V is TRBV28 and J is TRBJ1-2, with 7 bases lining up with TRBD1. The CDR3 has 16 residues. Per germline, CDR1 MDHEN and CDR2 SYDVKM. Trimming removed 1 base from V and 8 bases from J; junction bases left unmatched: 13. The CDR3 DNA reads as TGTGCCAGCAGTTTATTAGGGGACAGATCTCCCTCGGGCTACACCTTC. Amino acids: CASSLLGDRSPSGYTF.

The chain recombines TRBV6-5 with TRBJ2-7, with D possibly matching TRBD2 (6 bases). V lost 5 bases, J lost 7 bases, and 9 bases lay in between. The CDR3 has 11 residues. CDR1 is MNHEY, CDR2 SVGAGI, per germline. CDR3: CASSLSGEQYF. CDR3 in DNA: TGTGCCAGCAGTCTTAGCGGTGAGCAGTACTTC.

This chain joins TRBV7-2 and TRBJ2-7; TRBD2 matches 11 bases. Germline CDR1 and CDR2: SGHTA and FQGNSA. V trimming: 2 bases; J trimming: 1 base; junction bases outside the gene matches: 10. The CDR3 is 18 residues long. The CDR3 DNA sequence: TGTGCCAGCAGCTTAACGGCGGCTAGCGGGAGGTCATCCTACGAGCAGTACTTC. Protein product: CASSLTAASGRSSYEQYF. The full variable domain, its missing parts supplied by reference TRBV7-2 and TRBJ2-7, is GAGVSQSPSNKVTEKGKDVELRCDPISGHTALYWYRQSLGQGLEFLIYFQGNSAPDKSGLPSDRFSAERTGGSVSTLTIQRTQQEDSAVYLCASSLTAASGRSSYEQYFGPGTRLTVT.

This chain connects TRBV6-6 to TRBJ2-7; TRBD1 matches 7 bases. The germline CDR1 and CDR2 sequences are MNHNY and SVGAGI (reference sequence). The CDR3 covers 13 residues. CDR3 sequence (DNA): TGTTCCGCAACACAGGGGAGCTCCTACGAGCAGTACTTC. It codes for CSATQGSSYEQYF.

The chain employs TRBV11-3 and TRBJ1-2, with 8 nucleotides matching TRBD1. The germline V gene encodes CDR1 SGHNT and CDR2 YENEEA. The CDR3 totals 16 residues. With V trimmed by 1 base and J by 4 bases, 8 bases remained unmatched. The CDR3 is CASSLGTGPYTYGYTF. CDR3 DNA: TGTGCCAGCAGCTTAGGGACAGGGCCTTATACCTATGGCTACACCTTC.

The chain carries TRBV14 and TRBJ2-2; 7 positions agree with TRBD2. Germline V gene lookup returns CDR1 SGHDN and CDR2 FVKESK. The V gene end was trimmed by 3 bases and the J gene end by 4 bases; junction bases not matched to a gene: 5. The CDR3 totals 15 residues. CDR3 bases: TGTGCCAGCAGCCACGAGCGGGGAGCCACCGGGGAGCTGTTTTTT. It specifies CASSHERGATGELFF.

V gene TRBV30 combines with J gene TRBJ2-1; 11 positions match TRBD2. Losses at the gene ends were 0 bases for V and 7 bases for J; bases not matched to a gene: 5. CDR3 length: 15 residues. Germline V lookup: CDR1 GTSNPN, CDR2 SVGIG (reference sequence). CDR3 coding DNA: TGTGCCTGGAGTGTTGGGACTAGCGGATCGAATGAGCAGTTCTTC. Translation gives CAWSVGTSGSNEQFF. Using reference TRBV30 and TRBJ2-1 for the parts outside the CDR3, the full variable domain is SQTIHQWPATLVQPVGSPLSLECTVEGTSNPNLYWYRQAAGRGLQLLFYSVGIGQISSEVPQNLSASRPQDRQFILSSKKLLLSDSGFYLCAWSVGTSGSNEQFFGPGTRLTVL.

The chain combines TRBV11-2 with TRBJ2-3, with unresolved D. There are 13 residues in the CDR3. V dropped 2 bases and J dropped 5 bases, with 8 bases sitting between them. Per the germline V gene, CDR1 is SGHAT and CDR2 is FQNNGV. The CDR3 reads CASSLIRGDTQYF. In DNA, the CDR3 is TGTGCCAGCAGCTTAATAAGAGGAGATACGCAGTATTTT.

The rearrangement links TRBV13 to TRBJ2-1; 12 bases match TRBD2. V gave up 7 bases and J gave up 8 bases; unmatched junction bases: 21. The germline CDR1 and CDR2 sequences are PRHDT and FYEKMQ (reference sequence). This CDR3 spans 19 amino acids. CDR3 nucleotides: TGTGCCAGCATCCCGCCAGGGGCTCTTACTAGCGGGAGGATCCATGAGCAGTTCTTC. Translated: CASIPPGALTSGRIHEQFF.

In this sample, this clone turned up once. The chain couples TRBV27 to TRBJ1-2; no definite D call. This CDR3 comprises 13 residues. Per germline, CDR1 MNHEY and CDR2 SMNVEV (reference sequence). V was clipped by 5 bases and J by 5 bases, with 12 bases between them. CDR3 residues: CASSAFTGYGYTF. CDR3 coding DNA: TGTGCCAGCAGTGCATTCACGGGGTATGGCTACACCTTC.

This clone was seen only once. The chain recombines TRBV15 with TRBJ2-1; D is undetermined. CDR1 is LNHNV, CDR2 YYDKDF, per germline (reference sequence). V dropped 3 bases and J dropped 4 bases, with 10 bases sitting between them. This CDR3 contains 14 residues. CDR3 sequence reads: CATSRVARYNEQFF. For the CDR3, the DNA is TGTGCCACCAGCAGGGTGGCCAGATACAATGAGCAGTTCTTC.

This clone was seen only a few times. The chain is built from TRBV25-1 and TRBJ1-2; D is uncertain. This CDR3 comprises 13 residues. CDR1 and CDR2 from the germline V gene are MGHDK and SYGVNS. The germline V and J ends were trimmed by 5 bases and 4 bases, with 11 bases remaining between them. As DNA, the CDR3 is TGTGCCAGCAGTCACATGGAGCCCTATGGCTACACCTTC. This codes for CASSHMEPYGYTF.

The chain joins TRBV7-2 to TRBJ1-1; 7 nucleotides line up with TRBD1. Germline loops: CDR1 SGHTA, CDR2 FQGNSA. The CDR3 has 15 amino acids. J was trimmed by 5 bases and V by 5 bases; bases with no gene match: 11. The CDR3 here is CASSATGSRGTEAFF. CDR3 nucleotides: TGTGCCAGCAGCGCGACAGGGTCGAGGGGAACTGAAGCTTTCTTT.

The CDR3 DNA reads TGCGCCAGCAGCCAGGGACAGGGGGGGAATGAGCAGTTCTTC. This gives the protein CASSQGQGGNEQFF. J is TRBJ2-1 and V is TRBV4-3; 11 bases align to TRBD1. Per the germline V gene, CDR1 is LGHNA and CDR2 is YSLEER. V shed 3 bases, J shed 7 bases, and the junction held 2 bases outside the gene matches. The CDR3 is made up of 14 amino acids.

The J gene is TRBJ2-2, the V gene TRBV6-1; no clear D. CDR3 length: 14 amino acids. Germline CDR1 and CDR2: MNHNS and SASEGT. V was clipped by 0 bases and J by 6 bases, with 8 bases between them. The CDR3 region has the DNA TGTGCCAGCAGTGAAGCGCGGCGTCCCGGGGAGCTGTTTTTT. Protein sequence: CASSEARRPGELFF.

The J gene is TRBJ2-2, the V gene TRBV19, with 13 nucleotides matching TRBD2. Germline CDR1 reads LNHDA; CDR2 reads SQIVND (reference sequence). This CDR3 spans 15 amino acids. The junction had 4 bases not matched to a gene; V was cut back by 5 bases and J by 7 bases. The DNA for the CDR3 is TGTGCCAGTAGTGCCACTAGCGGGAGGGGCGGGGAGCTGTTTTTT. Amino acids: CASSATSGRGGELFF. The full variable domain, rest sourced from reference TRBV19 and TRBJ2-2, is DGGITQSPKYLFRKEGQNVTLSCEQNLNHDAMYWYRQDPGQGLRLIYYSQIVNDFQKGDIAEGYSVSREKKESFPLTVTSAQKNPTAFYLCASSATSGRGGELFFGEGSRLTVL.

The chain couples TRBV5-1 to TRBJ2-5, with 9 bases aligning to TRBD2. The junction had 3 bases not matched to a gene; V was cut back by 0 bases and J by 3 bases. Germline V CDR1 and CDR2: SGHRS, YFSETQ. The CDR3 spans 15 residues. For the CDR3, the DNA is TGCGCCAGCAGCTTGGGGATAGCGGGAGAAGAGACCCAGTACTTC. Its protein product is CASSLGIAGEETQYF.

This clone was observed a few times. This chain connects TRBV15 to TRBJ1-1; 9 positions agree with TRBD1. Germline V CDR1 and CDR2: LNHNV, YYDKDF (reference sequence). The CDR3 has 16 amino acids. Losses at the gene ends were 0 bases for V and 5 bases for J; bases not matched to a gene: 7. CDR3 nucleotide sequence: TGTGCCACCAGCAGAGAACAGGGGGCCAGTGGGACTGAAGCTTTCTTT. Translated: CATSREQGASGTEAFF.

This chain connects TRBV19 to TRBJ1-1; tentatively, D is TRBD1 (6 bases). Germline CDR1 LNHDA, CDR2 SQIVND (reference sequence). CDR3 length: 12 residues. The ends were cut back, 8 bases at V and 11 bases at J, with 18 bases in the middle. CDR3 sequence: CASGKHREGAFF. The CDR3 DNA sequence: TGTGCCAGTGGGAAACACAGGGAAGGGGCTTTCTTT.

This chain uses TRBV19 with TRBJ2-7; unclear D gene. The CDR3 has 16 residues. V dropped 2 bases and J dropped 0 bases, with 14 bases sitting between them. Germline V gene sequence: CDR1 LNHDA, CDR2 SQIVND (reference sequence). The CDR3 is CASSILPAVSSYEQYF. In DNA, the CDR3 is TGTGCCAGTAGTATACTACCGGCGGTCTCCTCCTACGAGCAGTACTTC.

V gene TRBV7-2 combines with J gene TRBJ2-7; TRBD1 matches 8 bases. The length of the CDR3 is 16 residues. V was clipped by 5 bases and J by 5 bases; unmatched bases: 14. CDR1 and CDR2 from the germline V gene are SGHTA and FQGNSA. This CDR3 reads CASSTPGQDRDNEQYF. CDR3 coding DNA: TGTGCCAGCAGCACCCCAGGCCAGGACAGGGATAACGAGCAGTACTTC.

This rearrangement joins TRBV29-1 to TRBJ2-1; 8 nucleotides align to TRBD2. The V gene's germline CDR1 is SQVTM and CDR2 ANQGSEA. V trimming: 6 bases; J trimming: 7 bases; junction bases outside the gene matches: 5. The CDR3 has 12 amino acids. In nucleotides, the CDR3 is TGCAGCGTCAAGCGGGAGACGAATGAGCAGTTCTTC. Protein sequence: CSVKRETNEQFF.

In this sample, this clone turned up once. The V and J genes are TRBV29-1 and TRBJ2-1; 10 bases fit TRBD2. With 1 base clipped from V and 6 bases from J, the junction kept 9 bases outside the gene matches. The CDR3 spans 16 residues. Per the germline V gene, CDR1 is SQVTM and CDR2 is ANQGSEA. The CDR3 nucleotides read TGCAGCGTTGAAGTTGAGGAGCGGGAGGGGGCCAATGAGCAGTTCTTC. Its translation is CSVEVEEREGANEQFF.

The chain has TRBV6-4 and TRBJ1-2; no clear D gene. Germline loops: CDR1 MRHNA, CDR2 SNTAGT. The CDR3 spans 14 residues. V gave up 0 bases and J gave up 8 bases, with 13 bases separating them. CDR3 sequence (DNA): TGTGCCAGCAGTGACTCTGCTGCAGCAGCGGGCTACACCTTC. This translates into CASSDSAAAAGYTF.